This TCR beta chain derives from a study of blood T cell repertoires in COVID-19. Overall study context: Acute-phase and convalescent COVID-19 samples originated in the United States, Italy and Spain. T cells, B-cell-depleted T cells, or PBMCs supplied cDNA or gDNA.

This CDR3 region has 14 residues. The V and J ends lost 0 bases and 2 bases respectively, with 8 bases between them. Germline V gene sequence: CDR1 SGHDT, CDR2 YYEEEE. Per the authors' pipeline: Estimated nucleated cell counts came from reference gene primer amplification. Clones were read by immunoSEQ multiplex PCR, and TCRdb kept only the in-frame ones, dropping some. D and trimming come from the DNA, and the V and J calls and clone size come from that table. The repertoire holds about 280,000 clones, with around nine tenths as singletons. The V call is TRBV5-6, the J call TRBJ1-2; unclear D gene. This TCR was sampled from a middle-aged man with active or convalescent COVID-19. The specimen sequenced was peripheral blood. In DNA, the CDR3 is TGTGCCAGCAGCTTGGGTCCCGGGAACTATGGCTACACCTTC. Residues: CASSLGPGNYGYTF.